This paragraph reports one T cell receptor beta chain. This PCR relied on a set of 60 Vbeta primers and 13 Jbeta primers. Generated by immunoSEQ multiplex PCR, the TCRdb table keeps only in-frame clones and is missing some. The repertoire holds over 150,000 clones, with under 80% as singletons. These data come from a study of cytomegalovirus exposure and HLA in healthy donors. The length of the CDR3 is 13 residues. CDR1 and CDR2 (germline): MNHEY, SMNVEV (reference sequence). V was pared by 8 bases and J by 12 bases, with 20 bases between. The sequence came from a woman between 50 and 59 years old in good health and CMV-seropositive. The chain is built from TRBV27 and TRBJ2-1; D possibly corresponds to TRBD2 (6 bases). Source material: PBMCs. The CDR3 sequence: CASGAIAVRVQFF. The CDR3 nucleotides are TGTGCCAGCGGGGCCATAGCGGTCCGAGTGCAGTTCTTC.